The 14 T cell receptor beta chains given below trace back to one sample, sequenced in a study of blood T cell repertoires in COVID-19 (TCRdb year 2020). Library prep was done by the immunoSEQ multiplex PCR assay. TCRdb limited this immuneACCESS table to in-frame rearrangements with V and J called. A share of clones is missing; checked studies link under half to unresolved V genes, and the rest is unexplained. The sample has around 260,000 clones on record, around 90% of them singletons. The top ten clones comprise approximately 0.94% of the sample. The sample taken for sequencing was peripheral blood. These TCRs come from a woman aged 40 to 55 who had recovered from COVID-19.

This rearrangement joins TRBV19 to TRBJ2-3, with D maybe TRBD1 (10 bases). The CDR3 sequence is 18 residues long. The V and J ends lost 7 bases and 1 base respectively, with 24 bases between them. Looked up from germline, CDR1 is LNHDA and CDR2 is SQIVND (reference sequence). The CDR3 region is CASTAGGTGVVGTDTQYF. The DNA for the CDR3 is TGTGCCAGTACCGCGGGAGGGACAGGGGTGGTGGGCACAGATACGCAGTATTTT.

The V gene is TRBV9, the J gene TRBJ1-6; the D is unclear. This CDR3 is 14 amino acids long. The V gene lost 2 bases and the J gene lost 7 bases, with 10 bases spanning the gap. Germline CDR1 and CDR2: SGDLS and YYNGEE. The CDR3 DNA reads TGTGCCAGCAGCGTGTACAGAGACAATTCACCCCTCCACTTT. Translation: CASSVYRDNSPLHF.

The rearrangement uses TRBV4-2 and TRBJ2-5, with 9 bases aligning to TRBD1. CDR1 LGHNA and CDR2 YNFKEQ come from the germline V gene. Trimming removed 5 bases from V and 0 bases from J; junction bases left unmatched: 13. The CDR3 extends over 18 amino acids. The CDR3 protein is CASSGPGQGHPYQETQYF. The DNA of the CDR3 is TGTGCCAGCAGCGGTCCGGGACAGGGCCACCCGTACCAAGAGACCCAGTACTTC.

The genes are TRBV5-1 and TRBJ1-1; 10 bases are a match to TRBD1. From germline, CDR1 is SGHRS and CDR2 YFSETQ. The length of the CDR3 is 16 residues. V trimming: 0 bases; J trimming: 4 bases; junction bases outside the gene matches: 6. Here the CDR3 DNA reads TGCGCCAGCAGCTTGGCCGACAGGGGGCGGACCACTGAAGCTTTCTTT. Amino acids: CASSLADRGRTTEAFF. Combining the CDR3 with reference TRBV5-1 and TRBJ1-1 gives the whole variable domain KAGVTQTPRYLIKTRGQQVTLSCSPISGHRSVSWYQQTPGQGLQFLFEYFSETQRNKGNFPGRFSGRQFSNSRSEMNVSTLELGDSALYLCASSLADRGRTTEAFFGQGTRLTVV.

J is TRBJ2-7 and V is TRBV25-1, with D possibly matching TRBD1 (5 bases). The CDR3 runs to 15 residues. The germline V gene encodes CDR1 MGHDK and CDR2 SYGVNS. V lost 1 base, J lost 7 bases, and 17 bases lay in between. The DNA for the CDR3 is TGTGCCAGCAGTGAATTTGAGGCAGGGTCTCGAGAGCAGTACTTC. It translates to CASSEFEAGSREQYF.

This chain uses TRBV9 with TRBJ2-3; the match to TRBD2 covers 8 bases. With 3 bases clipped from V and 0 bases from J, the junction kept 6 bases outside the gene matches. CDR1 and CDR2 from the germline V gene are SGDLS and YYNGEE. The CDR3 sequence is 16 residues long. The chain's CDR3 is CASSARGGRSTDTQYF. The CDR3 DNA reads as TGTGCCAGCAGCGCCCGGGGGGGGCGTAGCACAGATACGCAGTATTTT.

The chain uses TRBV3-1 (or the pseudogene TRBV3-2) and TRBJ2-7; TRBD1 aligns across 9 bases. V shed 4 bases and J 4 bases; nucleotides not matched to a gene: 11. Germline V gene sequence: CDR1 LGHDT, CDR2 YNNKEL (reference sequence). The length of the CDR3 is 16 residues. Here the CDR3 DNA reads TGTGCCAGCAGCCCTAATTCGGGACAGGGATCATACGAGCAGTACTTC. Its protein is CASSPNSGQGSYEQYF.

The rearrangement uses TRBV7-3 and TRBJ1-1, with D maybe TRBD1 (6 bases). CDR3 length: 14 amino acids. Germline assignment: CDR1 SGHTA and CDR2 FQGTGA. V was pared by 2 bases and J by 1 base, with 8 bases between. The CDR3 region is CASSLQGPNTEAFF. CDR3 bases: TGTGCCAGCAGCTTACAGGGGCCGAACACTGAAGCTTTCTTT.

The chain joins TRBV18 to TRBJ2-7; possible D gene TRBD1, 6 bases. The V gene lost 4 bases and the J gene lost 6 bases, with 16 bases spanning the gap. The germline V gene encodes CDR1 KGHSH and CDR2 LQKENI. The CDR3 runs to 14 residues. CDR3 sequence (DNA): TGTGCCAGCTCACTGATCAGGGGTATAGTCGAGCAGTACTTC. Translation: CASSLIRGIVEQYF.

This clone was counted a few times. This chain connects TRBV28 to TRBJ1-6; 10 positions agree with TRBD1. Germline lookup yields CDR1 MDHEN and CDR2 SYDVKM. The V gene end was trimmed by 8 bases and the J gene end by 11 bases; junction bases not matched to a gene: 12. CDR3 length: 15 amino acids. The CDR3 is CASSSLTGGATPLHF. In DNA form, the CDR3 reads TGTGCCAGCTCCTCCCTGACAGGGGGCGCAACACCCCTCCACTTT.

The chain has TRBV19 and TRBJ2-1, with 8 bases identical to TRBD2. V gave up 3 bases and J gave up 8 bases; unmatched junction bases: 9. This CDR3 is built from 15 residues. Looked up from germline, CDR1 is LNHDA and CDR2 is SQIVND (reference sequence). Written as DNA, the CDR3 is TGTGCCAGTAGTATCGGTAGCGGGGTTGGTTATGAGCAGTTCTTC. Amino acid sequence: CASSIGSGVGYEQFF.

This chain joins TRBV10-3 and TRBJ2-7, with TRBD1 as a possible D gene (5 bases). Germline assignment: CDR1 ENHRY and CDR2 SYGVKD. This CDR3 is 12 amino acids long. With 3 bases removed from V and 5 bases from J, the gap between germline ends came to 8 bases. Here the CDR3 DNA reads TGTGCCATCAGTGACAGGGCCAACGAGCAGTACTTC. Its protein product is CAISDRANEQYF.

The V and J genes are TRBV27 and TRBJ2-2, with D maybe TRBD1 (5 bases). The V end lost 3 bases, the J end lost 2 bases, and 13 bases lay between the germline ends. The CDR3 consists of 16 residues. Looked up from germline, CDR1 is MNHEY and CDR2 is SMNVEV (reference sequence). The CDR3 region has the DNA TGTGCCAGCAGTTTCCAGGGTCTTGTCAACACCGGGGAGCTGTTTTTT. It specifies CASSFQGLVNTGELFF.

The V call is TRBV3-1 (or the pseudogene TRBV3-2), the J call TRBJ1-6, with D perhaps matching TRBD1 (6 bases). Trimming shortened V by 4 bases and J by 0 bases, and 10 bases separated the two germline ends. This CDR3 has 16 amino acids. CDR1 is LGHDT, CDR2 YNNKEL, per germline (reference sequence). For the CDR3, the DNA is TGTGCCAGCAGCCTTTTACAGGGCTCCTATAATTCACCCCTCCACTTT. Its protein is CASSLLQGSYNSPLHF.